A single sample gave rise to the 24 T cell receptor beta chains below, sequenced in a study of T cell responses to AZD1222 COVID-19 vaccine. Some clones are missing from TCRdb's copy, which holds only in-frame ones; the method was immunoSEQ multiplex PCR. The data hold 160,000 or so clones, with more than 85% observed a single time. The starting material was peripheral blood, obtained on day 0 of AZD1222 vaccination. Receptors were obtained from an adult in good health.

The chain employs TRBV28 and TRBJ2-1; D might be TRBD1 or TRBD2, each matching 5 bases. The germline V gene encodes CDR1 MDHEN and CDR2 SYDVKM. Trimming left V 4 bases short and J 4 bases short, with 11 bases between. There are 14 residues in the CDR3. CDR3 sequence (DNA): TGTGCCAGCAGTTCCCCGGGACCTTACAATGAGCAGTTCTTC. Protein product: CASSSPGPYNEQFF.

This clone was seen a single time. V gene TRBV18 combines with J gene TRBJ2-1, with 8 bases aligning to TRBD1. The V gene's germline CDR1 is KGHSH and CDR2 LQKENI. The V segment lost 6 bases and the J segment 7 bases; nucleotides outside the gene matches: 5. This CDR3 contains 13 residues. CDR3 loop: CASSPYRGNEQFF. Written as DNA, the CDR3 is TGTGCCAGCTCTCCTTACAGGGGGAATGAGCAGTTCTTC.

The chain uses TRBV24-1 and TRBJ1-2, with D possibly matching TRBD1 (5 bases). V dropped 4 bases and J dropped 6 bases, with 5 bases sitting between them. The CDR3 runs 11 residues. The germline V gene has CDR1 KGHDR and CDR2 SFDVKD. In DNA, the CDR3 is TGTGCCACCAGTGAGGGGGATGGCTACACCTTC. As protein: CATSEGDGYTF.

This clone appeared once. A read error may produce the germline difference seen at one junction end. The V call is TRBV10-3, the J call TRBJ2-1; D may match TRBD1 or TRBD2 (5 bases each). The germline V gene encodes CDR1 ENHRY and CDR2 SYGVKD. This CDR3 is built from 12 residues. CDR3 region: CAISESTTGRVF. The CDR3 coding sequence is TGTGCCATCAGTGAGTCGACTACGGGGCGGGTCTTC.

About this clone itself: This may come from a read error, since a much larger clone is one base off. Other DNA sequences in this sample translate to the same CDR3. The chain employs TRBV4-2 and TRBJ1-1; D not resolved. Trimming took 1 base from V and 3 from J, leaving 3 bases between them. The CDR3 runs to 12 residues. Per germline, CDR1 LGHNA and CDR2 YNFKEQ. In nucleotides, the CDR3 is TGTGCCAGCAGCCAAGTGGACACTGAAGCTTTCTTT. This translates into CASSQVDTEAFF.

The rearrangement uses TRBV24-1 and TRBJ2-1, with D possibly matching TRBD1 (5 bases). V was shortened by 0 bases and J by 0 bases, with 20 bases between the two germline ends. The CDR3 is 20 amino acids. Germline V gene lookup returns CDR1 KGHDR and CDR2 SFDVKD. This chain's CDR3 is CATSDLAFPGSSSSYNEQFF. CDR3 sequence (DNA): TGTGCCACCAGTGATTTGGCATTTCCAGGGTCCTCGAGCTCCTACAATGAGCAGTTCTTC.

V usage is TRBV7-2 and J usage is TRBJ2-7; a possible D gene is TRBD1 (5 bases). Per germline, CDR1 SGHTA and CDR2 FQGNSA. The CDR3 is 15 amino acids. Trimming took off 1 base at V and 3 bases at J, with 13 bases between the two ends. This CDR3 reads CASSLGGQGGYEQYF. The CDR3 DNA reads as TGTGCCAGCAGCTTAGGAGGTCAGGGCGGCTACGAGCAGTACTTC.

This chain uses TRBV9 with TRBJ2-1, with a tentative D call TRBD2 (5 bases). The CDR3 sequence is 16 residues long. Germline-derived CDR1 and CDR2 are SGDLS and YYNGEE. Deletions cut 2 bases from V and 5 bases from J, with 17 bases between. The CDR3 DNA follows: TGTGCCAGCAGCGTCTCTAGCTCCGCGGTCCACAATGAGCAGTTCTTC. This gives the protein CASSVSSSAVHNEQFF.

This clone has just one count. The rearrangement joins TRBV2 to TRBJ1-2; D unclear. CDR3 size: 13 residues. The germline V gene has CDR1 SNHLY and CDR2 FYNNEI. V lost 6 bases to trimming and J lost 7 bases, with 15 bases between them. The CDR3 sequence: CASSESRGGGYTF. CDR3 sequence (DNA): TGTGCCAGCAGCGAAAGCCGGGGTGGTGGCTACACCTTC.

The V call is TRBV4-2, the J call TRBJ1-1; maybe TRBD1 (6 bases). V lost 0 bases, J lost 4 bases, and 12 bases lay in between. The CDR3 has 15 amino acids. Germline CDR1 LGHNA, CDR2 YNFKEQ. CDR3 amino acids: CASSQEAGAGTEAFF. The CDR3 nucleotides read TGTGCCAGCAGCCAAGAGGCAGGGGCCGGCACTGAAGCTTTCTTT.

The chain employs TRBV6-5 and TRBJ2-7; possible D gene TRBD2, 7 bases. The V gene's germline CDR1 is MNHEY and CDR2 SVGAGI. Trimming stripped 7 bases from V and 4 bases from J, with 17 bases between. This CDR3 is built from 14 residues. CDR3 sequence reads: CASTYREGGYEQYF. DNA for the CDR3: TGTGCCAGCACCTACCGAGAGGGGGGGTACGAGCAGTACTTC.

The genes are TRBV7-9 and TRBJ1-1; 7 positions agree with TRBD1. This CDR3 spans 14 amino acids. V trimming: 1 base; J trimming: 3 bases; junction bases outside the gene matches: 2. Looked up from germline, CDR1 is SEHNR and CDR2 is FQNEAQ (reference sequence). DNA for the CDR3: TGTGCCAGCAGCTTAGACAGGGGAGACACTGAAGCTTTCTTT. This gives the protein CASSLDRGDTEAFF. Drawing the rest from reference TRBV7-9 and TRBJ1-1, the complete variable domain is DTGVSQNPRHKITKRGQNVTFRCDPISEHNRLYWYRQTLGQGPEFLTYFQNEAQLEKSRLLSDRFSAERPKGSFSTLEIQRTEQGDSAMYLCASSLDRGDTEAFFGQGTRLTVV.

The chain uses TRBV7-3 and TRBJ2-5; D may be TRBD2 (6 bases). Per the germline V gene, CDR1 is SGHTA and CDR2 is FQGTGA. Trimming removed 5 bases from V and 1 base from J, with 14 bases in between. This CDR3 contains 15 residues. The chain's CDR3 is CASSRHPGLQETQYF. In nucleotides, the CDR3 is TGTGCCAGCAGCCGTCACCCGGGACTCCAAGAGACCCAGTACTTC.

The rearrangement uses TRBV9 and TRBJ1-6; no reliable D call. This CDR3 is 13 amino acids long. Germline V gene lookup returns CDR1 SGDLS and CDR2 YYNGEE. Between the trimmed V and J ends, which lost 0 bases and 13 bases, there was a span of 11 bases. CDR3 nucleotide sequence: TGTGCCAGCAGCGTAGGGGCCATGGGCCCCCTCCACTTT. Translated: CASSVGAMGPLHF.

J is TRBJ2-7 and V is TRBV12-3 or TRBV12-4, with TRBD1 matching 9 bases. V shed 4 bases, J shed 3 bases, and the junction held 1 base outside the gene matches. CDR3 size: 13 residues. DNA of the CDR3: TGTGCCAGCAGTTGGGACAGGGACTACGAGCAGTACTTC. This sequence encodes CASSWDRDYEQYF.

CDR3 DNA: TGTGCCAGCAGCTCGCAGGGGGCGAACACCGGGGAGCTGTTTTTT. Protein: CASSSQGANTGELFF. The rearrangement joins TRBV7-9 to TRBJ2-2, with 7 bases identical to TRBD1. The germline CDR1 and CDR2 sequences are SEHNR and FQNEAQ (reference sequence). The ends lost 4 bases at V and 0 bases at J; junction bases unmatched: 2. CDR3 size: 15 residues.

This clone showed up just once. The chain is built from TRBV19 and TRBJ2-1; D unresolved. The CDR3 consists of 13 residues. Germline V gene sequence: CDR1 LNHDA, CDR2 SQIVND (reference sequence). V lost 3 bases to trimming and J lost 8 bases, with 11 bases between them. CDR3 loop: CASSMAEPDEQFF. The CDR3 nucleotides read TGTGCCAGTAGTATGGCCGAGCCTGATGAGCAGTTCTTC.

The V gene is TRBV7-8, the J gene TRBJ2-1; 14 bases match TRBD2. Looked up from germline, CDR1 is SGHVS and CDR2 is FQNEAQ. Losses at the gene ends were 5 bases for V and 7 bases for J; bases not matched to a gene: 13. The CDR3 has 18 amino acids. The CDR3 coding sequence is TGTGCCAGCAGCCCGTACCCGGGACTAGCGGGAGATATAAATGAGCAGTTCTTC. Its translation: CASSPYPGLAGDINEQFF.

V is TRBV5-6 and J is TRBJ2-5, with 11 nucleotides matching TRBD2. The V segment lost 2 bases and the J segment 2 bases; nucleotides outside the gene matches: 11. CDR1 and CDR2 from the germline V gene are SGHDT and YYEEEE. This CDR3 spans 18 amino acids. The DNA for the CDR3 is TGTGCCAGCAGCTTCCAAGCCCGACTAGCGGGACATCAAGAGACCCAGTACTTC. Translated: CASSFQARLAGHQETQYF.

This chain connects TRBV6-6 to TRBJ1-5; no definite D call. The germline gives CDR1 MNHNY, CDR2 SVGAGI (reference sequence). CDR3 size: 16 residues. Trimming shortened V by 4 bases and J by 0 bases, and 13 bases separated the two germline ends. The CDR3 sequence: CASSSGVVLSNQPQHF. DNA of the CDR3: TGTGCCAGCAGTTCGGGTGTGGTTCTTAGCAATCAGCCCCAGCATTTT.

The chain uses TRBV5-1 and TRBJ2-1, with D maybe TRBD2 (6 bases). In germline, CDR1 is SGHRS, CDR2 YFSETQ. This CDR3 is built from 14 residues. Trimming left V 0 bases short and J 7 bases short, with 11 bases between. The CDR3 coding sequence is TGCGCCAGCAGCTTGGAGCGCGGGATAAATGAGCAGTTCTTC. Translated, it gives CASSLERGINEQFF.

The chain combines TRBV11-2 with TRBJ2-7; TRBD2 aligns across 13 bases. The J segment lost 5 bases and the V segment lost 5 bases, leaving 3 bases of the junction unmatched. The germline CDR1 and CDR2 sequences are SGHAT and FQNNGV. This CDR3 region has 14 residues. The CDR3 here is CASSRLAGGNEQYF. CDR3 in DNA: TGTGCCAGCAGCAGACTAGCGGGAGGTAACGAGCAGTACTTC.

J is TRBJ2-7 and V is TRBV28; D is possibly TRBD1 (6 bases). The CDR3 is 14 amino acids. Trimming took off 6 bases at V and 11 bases at J, with 23 bases between the two ends. The germline gives CDR1 MDHEN, CDR2 SYDVKM. CDR3: CASRPPKQGPLEYF. The CDR3 coding sequence is TGTGCCAGCAGACCCCCTAAACAGGGACCCCTGGAGTACTTC.

The CDR3 sequence: CASNIPGQLGTNYGYTF. DNA for the CDR3: TGTGCCAGCAATATCCCGGGACAGCTTGGAACTAACTATGGCTACACCTTC. The rearrangement links TRBV28 to TRBJ1-2; 7 nucleotides align to TRBD1. The CDR3 is 17 residues long. In germline, CDR1 is MDHEN, CDR2 SYDVKM. V gave up 7 bases and J gave up 0 bases; unmatched junction bases: 14.